The T cell receptor beta chain described here comes from a study of identical twins (dated by TCRdb to about 2016). Some background on the complete study: To test whether fetal clonotypes persist, the study used deep sequencing on TCR alpha and beta repertoires from monozygotic twins, unrelated adults of various ages, and cord blood. To rule out contamination, replicate twin experiments were performed at different times with different library preparation protocols. General conclusions and limits of the study: In monozygotic twins, out-of-frame TCR alpha sharing was systematically underestimated by recombination models, although the models agreed with sharing between unrelated individuals. Because the same donors could not be followed over many years, conclusions were based on cross-sectional statistical analysis. The excess sharing between twins in beta out-of-frame sequences was weaker because fewer shared sequences reduced the signal-to-noise ratio. Invariant T cells such as MAIT and iNKT could partly confound zero-insertion analyses, although diverse VJ usage argued against such confounding for most clonotypes. Out-of-frame TCR alpha sequences shared between twins showed an excess of low generation-probability sequences compared with coincidental sharing between unrelated individuals. Abundant cord blood beta clonotypes had fewer insertions, young adult naive repertoires showed a similar but weaker trend, and memory repertoires showed no such trend.

Every donor was a healthy Caucasian. The twin cohort consisted of three pairs of female monozygotic twins, all aged 18 to 29 years. CD4+ and CD8+ T cell populations were isolated with positive isolation kits from Invitrogen. The library was produced with 5' RACE. TCRdb names Illumina HiSeq 2000 as the instrument used. Template switching introduced a universal primer binding site; the final cDNA contained a unique molecular identifier, enabling accurate counting of TCR cDNA molecules. Specific primers in the conserved constant-segment region were used to synthesize first-strand cDNA for the TCR alpha and beta chains. To control for contamination, each cDNA library was double barcoded with a SMART-Mk sample barcode plus Illumina barcodes. TruSeq adapter sequences and Illumina sample barcodes were added in two successive PCR steps. The Illumina HiSeq platform was used with custom primers to sequence TCR alpha and beta cDNA libraries. Per the source publication's procedure: Unique molecular identifiers were extracted from raw reads with MiGEC, and CDR3 positions were determined with MiXCR. Recombination models were inferred per individual with the repgenHMM and IGoR tools using an EM algorithm. The tcR package in R was used for shared clonotype analysis, with sharing normalized by the product of cloneset sizes. Out-of-frame nonproductive sequences were analyzed to study raw recombination free of thymic and clonal selection effects. Using fastp trimming at Q25 and MiXCR clonotype assembly, TCRdb reanalyzed the public sequencing data and kept in-frame beta chains. Rows matching on CDR3 protein sequence are summarized as one entry with the most common DNA and genes. These V and J calls are TCRdb output, not the study's own analysis. The sample has 300,000 to 400,000 distinct CDR3 sequences on record, approximately 13% of them singletons. The top ten hold 7.2% of the sample.

As concerns this clonotype: The antigen it binds to is not known. The record has no base qualities; no much larger clone is one base away.

The CDR3 measures 16 amino acids from cysteine to phenylalanine. This entry keeps only the CDR3 DNA: 48 bases, framed from base 1. Based on the germline V gene, the CDR1 and CDR2 sequences are MGHRA and YSYEKL. Clipping removes 7 bases from V and 7 bases from J, with 17 as the unmatched junction base count. These data also featured in a second study, about yellow fever vaccine responses in identical twins. As noted in the second study: The authors reported that the T cell response to vaccination in identical twins appeared partly convergent and partly personalized. The study precisely tracked vaccine-responding T cell clones in identical twins.

The clonotype comes from a woman younger than 30 in good health. The sample was CD8+ T cells sorted from blood. The rearrangement joined TRBV4-1 to TRBJ2-3; 7 junctional bases match TRBD1. DNA sequence: TGCGCCAGCAACCGAACGGGACAGCTCTATTATCATACGCAGTATTTT. It codes for CASNRTGQLYYHTQYF.